These T cell receptor beta chains were read from a single sample in a study of blood T cells in healthy people across ages. TCRdb fed the 5' RACE reads into MiXCR, producing one record per CDR3 protein. Here the sample spans 600,000 or so distinct CDR3 sequences, 25% to 35% being singletons. The sequencing sample was made of blood. Source of these receptors: a woman older than 75 in good health. The CDR3 runs from the conserved cysteine through the conserved F or W.

j_gene	v_gene	CDR3aa
TRBJ2-3	TRBV5-1	CASSVGQSSTDTQYF
TRBJ2-4	TRBV11-2	CASSLAGGQGIQYF
TRBJ2-7	TRBV5-1	CASSLAAQGYEQYF
TRBJ2-1	TRBV7-2	CASGSGVSYNEQFF
TRBJ2-7	TRBV7-2	CASSFTSGYEQYF
TRBJ2-7	TRBV10-3	CATGGDRGLYEQYF
TRBJ1-1	TRBV30	CAWSVMNTEAFF
TRBJ2-3	TRBV15	CATSRDRLIGGATDTQYF
TRBJ1-4	TRBV3-1	CASSRATQGAKGLLFF
TRBJ1-1	TRBV19	CASSKSGRVTEAFF
TRBJ2-2	TRBV2	CASLADGQGAGGELFF
TRBJ2-5	TRBV4-1	CARRGPNQGVDQETQYF
TRBJ1-2	TRBV6-6	CASSYSKSRGDGYTF
TRBJ2-3	TRBV6-4	CASSAIGVRGDTDTQYF
TRBJ1-5	TRBV29-1	CSAQTGSSNQPQHF
TRBJ2-7	TRBV3-1	CASSQAGLAYEQYF
TRBJ1-4	TRBV13	CASSFPGTGKEKLFF
TRBJ1-1	TRBV2	CASSGGQVRTEAFF
TRBJ2-4	TRBV7-2	CASSLGDRDKNIQYF
TRBJ2-5	TRBV7-2	CASSLAETTQYF
TRBJ2-6	TRBV6-2/TRBV6-3	CASSYSRNRADGANVLTF
TRBJ2-7	TRBV3-1	CASSQARGHYEQYF
TRBJ1-4	TRBV5-1	CASSYGPQGSTNEKLFF
TRBJ2-5	TRBV5-5	CASSFQVAGRETQYF
TRBJ1-4	TRBV2	CASSLNAVASGNEKLFF
TRBJ1-2	TRBV7-8	CASSVEIGANYGYTF
TRBJ2-1	TRBV28	CTSNQMGLGAVEQFF
TRBJ2-7	TRBV5-1	CASSRKVILSEQYF
TRBJ1-1	TRBV27	CASSFSGWNTEAFF
TRBJ2-5	TRBV20-1	CSARYQETQYF
TRBJ2-7	TRBV6-8	CALSQMTSYEQYF
TRBJ1-6	TRBV14	CASSQDFTLSPLHF
TRBJ1-2	TRBV9	CASSVGDRLSNYGYTF
TRBJ1-1	TRBV29-1	CSAVDGYTEAFF
TRBJ2-3	TRBV5-1	CASSLGGARGTDTQYF
TRBJ2-5	TRBV20-1	CSARGRGGYNEQYF
TRBJ1-2	TRBV28	CASSSDRSWGGYTF
TRBJ1-1	TRBV7-2	CASSLRLRINTEAFF
TRBJ2-3	TRBV5-1	CASRLEGGADTQYF
TRBJ1-1	TRBV7-9	CASSLVGTGRSEAFF
TRBJ2-1	TRBV20-1	CSAIAGGPNEQFF
TRBJ2-1	TRBV10-3	CASRTDRDNEQFF
TRBJ1-1	TRBV20-1	CSAREWGGMNTEAFF
TRBJ2-3	TRBV20-1	CSASTTVGTDTQYF
NA	TRBV7-9	CASSEQWTSGGDYNEQYF
TRBJ2-7	TRBV7-2	CASSLSSQQKPYEQYF
TRBJ1-2	TRBV12-3/TRBV12-4	CASSADVDYGYTF
TRBJ1-2	TRBV14	CASSLSGYGGYTF
TRBJ2-5	TRBV7-9	CASSWDLSETQYF
TRBJ2-7	TRBV28	CASSLTSGGVLTYEQYF
TRBJ2-7	TRBV20-1	CSARGPGPFSYEQYF
TRBJ1-1	TRBV5-1	CASSLAGTLAEAFF
TRBJ2-7	TRBV20-1	CSAWLRSAYEQYF
TRBJ1-2	TRBV6-2/TRBV6-3	CASSYSRQGSYGYTF
TRBJ2-2	TRBV9	CASRVTSGNTGELFF
TRBJ2-1	TRBV7-2	CASSLRQGQYNEQFF
TRBJ2-1	TRBV7-2	CASSLAKGTEVTQFF
TRBJ1-5	TRBV6-1	CASRRQDLSQPQHF